This T cell receptor beta chain was captured by sequencing in a study of control samples from healthy donors and cancer patients. The protocol was immunoSEQ multiplex PCR, while the TCRdb copy is restricted to in-frame clones and leaves out a portion. Among under 70,000 clones listed, over 75% were seen once. With V trimmed by 4 bases and J by 8 bases, 5 bases remained unmatched. The CDR3 covers 13 residues. CDR1 is SGHRS, CDR2 YFSETQ, per germline. This clonotype was sampled from a woman in her fifties or sixties with colorectal cancer. The rearrangement links TRBV5-1 to TRBJ2-1, with 8 bases fitting TRBD1. Material for sequencing was PBMCs. DNA of the CDR3: TGCGCCAGCAGCCGAGACAGGGGCGATGAGCAGTTCTTC. This gives the protein CASSRDRGDEQFF.